Presented here are 21 T cell receptor beta chains from one specimen sequenced in a study of OX40 agonist ivuxolimab in advanced cancers. The assay was immunoSEQ multiplex PCR, and TCRdb's table has in-frame clones only and misses some. The table has roughly 20,000 clones, roughly 84% seen once. This sample comprised CD4+ or CD8+ T cells sorted from blood, obtained in a trial of the OX40 agonist ivuxolimab. Every receptor here comes from an adult with an advanced solid tumor such as melanoma, head and neck, liver or kidney cancer.

In this sample, this clone turned up a few times. V gene TRBV6-1 combines with J gene TRBJ2-7; a possible D gene is TRBD2 (6 bases). Trimming removed 4 bases at V and 7 bases at J, with 14 bases between. Per germline, CDR1 MNHNS and CDR2 SASEGT. This CDR3 region has 13 residues. Here the CDR3 DNA reads TGTGCCAGCAGTGTGCGGGACGTACGGGAGCAGTACTTC. This sequence encodes CASSVRDVREQYF.

The chain employs TRBV5-1 and TRBJ2-7; tentatively, D is TRBD1 (5 bases). The V gene's germline CDR1 is SGHRS and CDR2 YFSETQ. The CDR3 spans 13 residues. Trimming removed 6 bases from V and 1 base from J, with 11 bases in between. The CDR3 region is CASTWAGSYEQYF. CDR3 sequence (DNA): TGCGCCAGCACCTGGGCAGGGTCCTACGAGCAGTACTTC.

This clone was recorded many times. The chain recombines TRBV5-5 with TRBJ1-3, with 7 bases matching TRBD1. Trimming cost V 4 bases and J 4 bases; bases outside gene matches: 5. From germline, CDR1 is SGHKS and CDR2 YYEKEE (reference sequence). CDR3 length: 14 amino acids. The CDR3 sequence is CASSPTGAGNTIYF. The CDR3 DNA reads TGTGCCAGCAGCCCCACAGGGGCCGGAAACACCATATATTTT.

This clone was observed a few times. The chain employs TRBV21-1 and TRBJ2-3; TRBD1 is the table's D call, not checked against the DNA. TRBV21-1 is a recognized pseudogene. The CDR3 consists of 12 residues. CDR3 coding DNA: TGTGCCAGCGGGCAGGGTGGGGATACGCAGTATTTT. This codes for CASGQGGDTQYF.

The chain combines TRBV5-4 with TRBJ1-1; 8 bases align to TRBD1. Trimming at V came to 1 base and at J to 9 bases, leaving 5 bases not matched to a gene. This CDR3 has 13 amino acids. CDR1 SGHNT and CDR2 YYREEE come from the germline V gene (reference sequence). CDR3 bases: TGTGCCAGCAGCTTGAATGGACAGGGAAAAGCTTTCTTT. As protein: CASSLNGQGKAFF.

The chain is built from TRBV14 and TRBJ2-7; D is uncertain. Germline V gene sequence: CDR1 SGHDN, CDR2 FVKESK. CDR3 length: 14 amino acids. The V end lost 0 bases, the J end lost 7 bases, and 13 bases lay between the germline ends. This CDR3 reads CASSQDPRAGEQYF. CDR3 nucleotide sequence: TGTGCCAGCAGCCAAGATCCAAGGGCTGGGGAGCAGTACTTC.

The V call is TRBV29-1, the J call TRBJ1-2; 7 nucleotides agree with TRBD1. The germline gives CDR1 SQVTM, CDR2 ANQGSEA. CDR3 size: 13 residues. V was pared by 0 bases and J by 2 bases, with 0 bases of the junction left unmatched. The CDR3 bases are TGCAGCGTTGAAGAACAGGGGAACTATGGCTACACCTTC. Residues: CSVEEQGNYGYTF.

The chain combines TRBV7-6 with TRBJ2-2, with D possibly TRBD2 on 6 matching bases. The germline gives CDR1 SGHVS, CDR2 FNYEAQ. This CDR3 is 16 amino acids long. The V end lost 2 bases, the J end lost 5 bases, and 15 bases lay between the germline ends. The CDR3 sequence is CASSLYPWGETGELFF. CDR3 nucleotides: TGTGCCAGCAGCTTATACCCCTGGGGGGAAACCGGGGAGCTGTTTTTT.

The chain employs TRBV5-1 and TRBJ1-1; 9 bases are a match to TRBD1. The ends lost 2 bases at V and 9 bases at J; junction bases unmatched: 5. Germline V CDR1 and CDR2: SGHRS, YFSETQ. This CDR3 comprises 13 residues. The CDR3 region is CASSFGQGSKAFF. The CDR3 nucleotides read TGCGCCAGCAGCTTCGGACAGGGGAGTAAAGCTTTCTTT. Filled out from reference TRBV5-1 and TRBJ1-1, the complete variable domain reads KAGVTQTPRYLIKTRGQQVTLSCSPISGHRSVSWYQQTPGQGLQFLFEYFSETQRNKGNFPGRFSGRQFSNSRSEMNVSTLELGDSALYLCASSFGQGSKAFFGQGTRLTVV.

This clone was counted once. The chain couples TRBV9 to TRBJ2-5; 8 bases line up with TRBD2. The J call may be mistaken, given a closer DNA end match to TRBJ2-7. CDR3 size: 14 residues. The germline V gene has CDR1 SGDLS and CDR2 YYNGEE. CDR3 in amino acids: CASSLSGETYEQYF. Here the CDR3 DNA reads TGTGCCAGCAGCCTTAGCGGGGAGACCTACGAGCAGTACTTC.

CDR3 sequence (DNA): TGTGCCAGCAGCTTGGAGTCTAGCGGGGGGAGGAACATTCAGTACTTC. It codes for CASSLESSGGRNIQYF. V usage is TRBV5-8 and J usage is TRBJ2-4; 11 bases match TRBD2. In germline, CDR1 is SGHTS, CDR2 YDEGEE. This CDR3 has 16 residues. Unmatched junction bases numbered 6, after V lost 0 bases and J lost 7 bases.

The V call is TRBV27, the J call TRBJ2-5; possibly TRBD1 for D (6 bases). The V gene lost 6 bases and the J gene lost 2 bases, with 10 bases spanning the gap. Per the germline V gene, CDR1 is MNHEY and CDR2 is SMNVEV (reference sequence). The CDR3 contains 13 residues. The chain's CDR3 is CASSGQRQETQYF. The CDR3 bases are TGTGCCAGCAGCGGACAGAGACAAGAGACCCAGTACTTC.

V and J are TRBV4-1 and TRBJ2-1; 8 nucleotides match TRBD1. Germline values: CDR1 MGHRA, CDR2 YSYEKL. V was pared by 4 bases and J by 5 bases, with 7 bases of the junction left unmatched. The CDR3 length is 15 residues. CDR3: CASSRSLDRDNEQFF. The DNA of the CDR3 is TGCGCCAGCAGCCGCAGTTTGGACAGGGACAATGAGCAGTTCTTC.

The chain carries TRBV7-9 and TRBJ2-2; D call uncertain. The CDR3 has 12 amino acids. The V end lost 8 bases, the J end lost 0 bases, and 4 bases lay between the germline ends. Germline CDR1 and CDR2: SEHNR and FQNEAQ (reference sequence). CDR3 residues: CASPTNTGELFF. The CDR3 DNA reads as TGTGCCAGCCCCACGAACACCGGGGAGCTGTTTTTT.

The chain employs TRBV4-1 and TRBJ2-1; 7 bases line up with TRBD1. Germline V lookup: CDR1 MGHRA, CDR2 YSYEKL. Trimming removed 6 bases from V and 1 base from J; junction bases left unmatched: 9. The CDR3 is 16 residues long. The CDR3 nucleotides read TGCGCCAGCAGGCCGCAAGGACAGGATTCCTACAATGAGCAGTTCTTC. The encoded protein is CASRPQGQDSYNEQFF.

J is TRBJ2-3 and V is TRBV7-9; D not certain. The CDR3 contains 15 residues. Trimming shortened V by 4 bases and J by 6 bases, and 17 bases separated the two germline ends. Germline V gives CDR1 SEHNR, CDR2 FQNEAQ (reference sequence). In DNA, the CDR3 is TGTGCCAGCAGCTCCCCTCGCACCCGCATGGATACGCAGTATTTT. Residues: CASSSPRTRMDTQYF.

The genes are TRBV5-6 and TRBJ2-1; no firm D call. Germline lookup yields CDR1 SGHDT and CDR2 YYEEEE. CDR3 length equals 13 residues. Between the trimmed V and J ends, which lost 0 bases and 8 bases, there was a span of 9 bases. CDR3 amino acids: CASSLASWDEQFF. The CDR3 bases are TGTGCCAGCAGCTTGGCCAGTTGGGATGAGCAGTTCTTC. Combining the CDR3 with reference TRBV5-6 and TRBJ2-1 gives the whole variable domain DAGVTQSPTHLIKTRGQQVTLRCSPKSGHDTVSWYQQALGQGPQFIFQYYEEEERQRGNFPDRFSGHQFPNYSSELNVNALLLGDSALYLCASSLASWDEQFFGPGTRLTVL.

The chain carries TRBV25-1 and TRBJ1-4, with 9 bases matching TRBD1. CDR3 length: 14 amino acids. The germline gives CDR1 MGHDK, CDR2 SYGVNS. V lost 10 bases and J lost 8; bases outside the gene matches: 11. CDR3 protein: CAIADRGEKEKLFF. The DNA of the CDR3 is TGTGCCATCGCGGACAGGGGTGAAAAAGAAAAACTGTTTTTT.

The chain joins TRBV2 to TRBJ1-5; 7 nucleotides line up with TRBD1. The J segment lost 2 bases and the V segment lost 3 bases, leaving 1 base of the junction unmatched. From germline, CDR1 is SNHLY and CDR2 FYNNEI. This CDR3 region has 14 residues. The CDR3 reads CASSDQGGNQPQHF. CDR3 sequence (DNA): TGTGCCAGCAGTGATCAGGGGGGCAATCAGCCCCAGCATTTT.

Here the CDR3 DNA reads TGTGCCAGTAAGGAGGCAGACTCCGAGGGCTACACCTTC. As protein: CASKEADSEGYTF. The chain uses TRBV19 and TRBJ1-2; D is unclear. V gave up 7 bases and J gave up 8 bases, with 17 bases separating them. The CDR3 contains 13 residues. Germline values: CDR1 LNHDA, CDR2 SQIVND (reference sequence).

The chain combines TRBV28 with TRBJ2-1, with TRBD1 matching 9 bases. CDR1 MDHEN and CDR2 SYDVKM come from the germline V gene. V trimming: 4 bases; J trimming: 0 bases; junction bases outside the gene matches: 4. There are 16 residues in the CDR3. The CDR3 is CASSWGQGSSYNEQFF. As DNA, the CDR3 is TGTGCCAGCAGTTGGGGACAGGGTTCCTCCTACAATGAGCAGTTCTTC.